Described below is a single TCR beta chain sequence and its context. The sample originates from a study of OX40 agonist ivuxolimab in advanced cancers. Generated by immunoSEQ multiplex PCR, the TCRdb table keeps only in-frame clones and is missing some. The table shows fewer than 85,000 clones, with roughly 84% occurring only once. Sequences were derived from CD4+ or CD8+ T cells sorted from blood, sampled in a trial of the OX40 agonist ivuxolimab. The receptor comes from an adult with an advanced solid tumor such as melanoma, head and neck, liver or kidney cancer.

Here the CDR3 DNA reads TGTGCCAGCTCACTTGGGACAACGGTAGGTGAGCAGTTCTTC. This gives the protein CASSLGTTVGEQFF. The chain joins TRBV18 to TRBJ2-1; the D gene is possibly TRBD1 (6 bases). Trimming pared 4 bases from V and 9 bases from J, leaving 16 bases between. CDR3 length: 14 amino acids. Germline lookup yields CDR1 KGHSH and CDR2 LQKENI.